The 25 T cell receptor beta chains listed next were all sequenced from one sample in a study of neurological immune-mediated disorders. TCRdb re-derived calls from the 5' RACE reads in MiXCR, one entry per CDR3 protein. The sample includes some 60,000 distinct CDR3 sequences, approximately 3.7% of them seen just once. The specimen was PBMCs. Receptors originate from a woman aged 45-59 years with multiple sclerosis.

The sample holds many counts of this clonotype. The V and J genes are TRBV7-9 and TRBJ1-1; D uncertain. The CDR3 length is 12 residues. Germline V CDR1 and CDR2: SEHNR, FQNEAQ (reference sequence). Trimming removed 8 bases from V and 3 bases from J, with 10 bases in between. The CDR3 loop is CASGKEDTEAFF. The CDR3 nucleotides read TGTGCCAGCGGCAAAGAGGACACTGAAGCTTTCTTT.

This clonotype has ten or more counts. This chain connects TRBV20-1 to TRBJ1-5; TRBD1 might be the D (5 bases). V shed 2 bases and J shed 6 bases, with 14 bases lying between them. Per germline, CDR1 DFQATT and CDR2 SNEGSKA (reference sequence). There are 14 residues in the CDR3. CDR3 sequence (DNA): TGCAGTGCTAGAAAGGGGCGTGTGGGTCAGCCCCAGCATTTT. Encoded protein: CSARKGRVGQPQHF.

This clonotype has a count of ten or more. The chain employs TRBV20-1 and TRBJ2-1, with TRBD1 matching over 7 bases. Germline V lookup: CDR1 DFQATT, CDR2 SNEGSKA (reference sequence). The V segment lost 4 bases and the J segment 6 bases; nucleotides outside the gene matches: 3. CDR3 length equals 12 residues. CDR3 coding DNA: TGCAGTGCTACGGACAGGCCCAATGAGCAGTTCTTC. Amino acids: CSATDRPNEQFF.

At least ten counts were recorded for this clonotype. This chain uses TRBV5-6 with TRBJ1-1; D not resolved. The V gene's germline CDR1 is SGHDT and CDR2 YYEEEE. This CDR3 has 12 residues. V was cut by 0 bases and J by 2 bases, with 2 bases left in between. The CDR3 sequence: CASSLVNTEAFF. In DNA form, the CDR3 reads TGTGCCAGCAGCTTGGTTAACACTGAAGCTTTCTTT.

This clonotype has ten or more counts. The chain uses TRBV5-1 and TRBJ2-7; a possible D gene is TRBD2 (5 bases). The germline V gene has CDR1 SGHRS and CDR2 YFSETQ. This CDR3 contains 15 residues. V was clipped by 4 bases and J by 10 bases, with 24 bases between them. The DNA for the CDR3 is TGCGCCAGCAGCCCGGTAATGGGCGGGTCACAGCCCCAGTACTTC. Its protein is CASSPVMGGSQPQYF.

This clonotype was found many times. The rearrangement uses TRBV20-1 and TRBJ1-2, with a possible D match to TRBD1 (5 bases). There are 15 residues in the CDR3. Trimming stripped 1 base from V and 4 bases from J, with 16 bases between. CDR1 and CDR2 from the germline V gene are DFQATT and SNEGSKA (reference sequence). CDR3 sequence (DNA): TGCAGTGCTAGAGGGGGTCAGGGCTTTACCTATGGCTACACCTTC. Protein: CSARGGQGFTYGYTF.

This clonotype showed up many times. V gene TRBV5-1 combines with J gene TRBJ1-3; D gene uncertain. The V end lost 8 bases, the J end lost 0 bases, and 9 bases lay between the germline ends. CDR1 and CDR2 from the germline V gene are SGHRS and YFSETQ. The CDR3 runs to 13 residues. The CDR3: CASSLPSGNTIYF. In DNA form, the CDR3 reads TGCGCCAGTAGTCTGCCCTCTGGAAACACCATATATTTT.

This clonotype was observed at least ten times. The gene calls are TRBV12-3 or TRBV12-4 and TRBJ1-5; TRBD1 might be the D (6 bases). The CDR3 is 15 amino acids. With 5 bases removed from V and 4 bases from J, the gap between germline ends came to 15 bases. DNA for the CDR3: TGTGCCAGCAGTCAACAGGGTTTAGGAAATCAGCCCCAGCATTTT. Protein sequence: CASSQQGLGNQPQHF.

There are many counts of this clonotype. The gene calls are TRBV7-2 and TRBJ1-2; perhaps TRBD1 as D (6 bases). V dropped 6 bases and J dropped 8 bases, with 16 bases sitting between them. CDR1 is SGHTA and CDR2 is FQGNSA in the germline V gene. The CDR3 runs to 13 residues. The CDR3 DNA sequence: TGTGCCAGCAGTCAGGAGGGGGTGCGGGGCTACACCTTC. This encodes CASSQEGVRGYTF.

This clonotype was seen repeatedly, ten times or more. V gene TRBV3-2 combines with J gene TRBJ1-4. TRBV3-2 counts as a pseudogene. This CDR3 has 14 residues. CDR3: CASSRRVGNEKLFF. The DNA for the CDR3 is TGTGCCAGCAGCCGAAGGGTGGGTAATGAAAAACTGTTTTTT.

This clonotype was observed at least ten times. The chain has TRBV7-9 and TRBJ2-5; 8 positions agree with TRBD1. CDR1 and CDR2 (germline): SEHNR, FQNEAQ (reference sequence). The V segment lost 3 bases and the J segment 4 bases; nucleotides outside the gene matches: 7. The length of the CDR3 is 15 residues. CDR3 sequence reads: CASSFRQGSGETQYF. CDR3 nucleotide sequence: TGTGCCAGCAGCTTCAGACAGGGGAGTGGAGAGACCCAGTACTTC.

Ten or more counts support this clonotype. This chain links TRBV10-3 with TRBJ2-7; maybe TRBD1 (6 bases). V was cut by 4 bases and J by 5 bases, with 12 bases left in between. Germline CDR1 reads ENHRY; CDR2 reads SYGVKD. This CDR3 has 13 amino acids. This chain's CDR3 is CAISVVTGDEQYF. CDR3 sequence (DNA): TGTGCCATCAGTGTAGTGACAGGTGACGAGCAGTACTTC.

This clonotype has more than one count but fewer than ten. The chain is built from TRBV7-8 and TRBJ1-1, with D maybe TRBD1 (6 bases). The CDR3 has 14 amino acids. V shed 4 bases and J shed 5 bases, with 14 bases lying between them. Germline V gene sequence: CDR1 SGHVS, CDR2 FQNEAQ. The DNA of the CDR3 is TGTGCCAGCAGCTCCGGACAGTGGCGGACTGAAGCTTTCTTT. It encodes CASSSGQWRTEAFF.

This clonotype was recorded at least ten times. The chain uses TRBV29-1 and TRBJ2-1; the D gene is possibly TRBD2 (6 bases). Trimming pared 7 bases from V and 6 bases from J, leaving 16 bases between. This CDR3 contains 13 residues. Germline CDR1 and CDR2: SQVTM and ANQGSEA. CDR3 region: CSAVLAPLNEQFF. The CDR3 DNA reads TGCAGCGCCGTACTAGCCCCTCTCAATGAGCAGTTCTTC.

This clonotype was counted many times. The chain links TRBV20-1 to TRBJ2-7, with a tentative D call TRBD1 (7 bases). The germline V gene has CDR1 DFQATT and CDR2 SNEGSKA (reference sequence). Between the trimmed V and J ends, which lost 5 bases and 7 bases, there was a span of 15 bases. The CDR3 sequence is 12 residues long. As DNA, the CDR3 is TGCAGTGCTCTGGAGGGACAGTATGAGCAGTACTTC. It specifies CSALEGQYEQYF.

This clonotype was observed at least ten times. The chain couples TRBV25-1 to TRBJ2-1, with D perhaps matching TRBD2 (6 bases). Germline-derived CDR1 and CDR2 are MGHDK and SYGVNS. The length of the CDR3 is 16 residues. The ends were cut back, 5 bases at V and 2 bases at J, with 16 bases in the middle. CDR3 sequence reads: CASSSGGRGPYNEQFF. Written as DNA, the CDR3 is TGTGCCAGCAGTTCTGGTGGGCGGGGCCCCTACAATGAGCAGTTCTTC.

This clonotype was seen at least ten times. The chain has TRBV7-6 and TRBJ1-5, with D perhaps TRBD1 (5 bases). The germline gives CDR1 SGHVS, CDR2 FNYEAQ. CDR3 length: 17 amino acids. With 5 bases removed from V and 3 bases from J, the gap between germline ends came to 20 bases. CDR3 DNA sequence: TGTGCCAGCAGCCCTAGGGCTCGGGGGAATCTCAATCAGCCCCAGCATTTT. Its protein product is CASSPRARGNLNQPQHF.

This clonotype appeared many times. The chain employs TRBV20-1 and TRBJ1-1; a weak D match, TRBD1 (6 bases). Germline V CDR1 and CDR2: DFQATT, SNEGSKA (reference sequence). V gave up 1 base and J gave up 3 bases, with 12 bases separating them. This CDR3 is built from 14 residues. CDR3 amino acids: CSARGNTGHTEAFF. CDR3 nucleotides: TGCAGTGCTAGAGGTAATACAGGGCACACTGAAGCTTTCTTT.

This clonotype has at least ten counts. The chain recombines TRBV7-2 with TRBJ2-5, with TRBD2 matching 15 bases. Trimming at V came to 5 bases and at J to 4 bases, leaving 8 bases not matched to a gene. The CDR3 has 17 residues. The germline V gene has CDR1 SGHTA and CDR2 FQGNSA. The CDR3 sequence: CASSPGTSGRRGETQYF. In DNA, the CDR3 is TGTGCCAGCAGCCCCGGGACTAGCGGGAGGAGAGGAGAGACCCAGTACTTC.

This clonotype showed up many times. The genes are TRBV10-3 and TRBJ2-7; TRBD2 is a possible D gene (6 bases). Trimming left V 6 bases short and J 7 bases short, with 22 bases between. Germline V lookup: CDR1 ENHRY, CDR2 SYGVKD. The CDR3 runs 15 residues. CDR3 coding DNA: TGTGCCATCAGGAAGGGCGGGACCGCCTTGGGGGAGCAGTACTTC. Residues: CAIRKGGTALGEQYF.

The sample holds many counts of this clonotype. The chain carries TRBV7-2 and TRBJ2-2; 7 bases are shared with TRBD2. CDR1 SGHTA and CDR2 FQGNSA come from the germline V gene. The CDR3 totals 14 residues. V trimming: 4 bases; J trimming: 2 bases; junction bases outside the gene matches: 1. The CDR3 region is CASSSSGNTGELFF. CDR3 DNA sequence: TGTGCCAGCAGCTCTAGCGGTAACACCGGGGAGCTGTTTTTT.

This clonotype was seen many times. The chain links TRBV7-2 to TRBJ2-7, with 8 bases matching TRBD1. V lost 1 base to trimming and J lost 3 bases; unmatched junction nucleotides: 5. Germline CDR1 is SGHTA and CDR2 is FQGNSA. The CDR3 has 15 amino acids. DNA for the CDR3: TGTGCCAGCAGCTTAGGGGCAGGGGGCTTCTACGAGCAGTACTTC. Its protein is CASSLGAGGFYEQYF.

At least ten counts were recorded for this clonotype. The chain uses TRBV11-3 and TRBJ2-2; perhaps TRBD2 as D (5 bases). CDR3 length equals 15 residues. The germline CDR1 and CDR2 sequences are SGHNT and YENEEA. With 3 bases removed from V and 7 bases from J, the gap between germline ends came to 15 bases. Written as DNA, the CDR3 is TGTGCCAGCAGCTTGGGGTTGGGGAGCCACGGGGAGCTGTTTTTT. Translating gives CASSLGLGSHGELFF.

This clonotype showed up many times. The genes are TRBV5-1 and TRBJ2-1, with D tentatively TRBD2 (6 bases). Germline V gives CDR1 SGHRS, CDR2 YFSETQ. Between the trimmed V and J ends, which lost 4 bases and 8 bases, there was a span of 19 bases. The CDR3 is 15 residues long. The CDR3: CASSPARGGLDEQFF. CDR3 in DNA: TGCGCCAGCAGCCCCGCCCGTGGAGGGTTGGATGAGCAGTTCTTC. The full variable domain, in which reference TRBV5-1 and TRBJ2-1 provide the parts outside the CDR3, is KAGVTQTPRYLIKTRGQQVTLSCSPISGHRSVSWYQQTPGQGLQFLFEYFSETQRNKGNFPGRFSGRQFSNSRSEMNVSTLELGDSALYLCASSPARGGLDEQFFGPGTRLTVL.

Remarks on this clonotype: A junction boundary mismatches the germline segment, possibly from a read error. J is TRBJ1-6 and V is TRBV20-1; maybe TRBD1 (5 bases). Germline CDR1 and CDR2: DFQATT and SNEGSKA (reference sequence). The CDR3 has 15 residues. CDR3 region: CSARDPWGLSSPLNF. The CDR3 coding sequence is TGCAGTGCTAGAGATCCTTGGGGGTTGAGTTCACCCCTCAACTTT.